These 28 T cell receptor beta chains share one sample of origin, sequenced in a study of cytomegalovirus exposure and HLA in healthy donors (TCRdb year 2017). Library prep was done by the immunoSEQ multiplex PCR assay. For the multiplex PCR, a mixture combining 60 forward primers for TCR Vbeta segments and 13 reverse primers for TCR Jbeta segments was used. TCRdb retrieved this table from immuneACCESS and kept in-frame rearrangements only. Not all clones are present; in checked studies, unresolved V genes account for under half, and no reason is known for the remainder. Here the sample has 80,000 or so clones; roughly a tenth occur a single time. Approximately 23% of the sample rests with the top ten. The sample comprised PBMCs. The origin of the receptors is a man aged 55 to 70 in good health and CMV-seropositive.

This clone showed up just a few times. The chain carries TRBV18 and TRBJ2-5, with TRBD2 matching 9 bases. Germline V lookup: CDR1 KGHSH, CDR2 LQKENI. The CDR3 spans 16 residues. V trimming: 2 bases; J trimming: 4 bases; junction bases outside the gene matches: 8. Written as DNA, the CDR3 is TGTGCCAGCTCACCAGTTGCGGGGGGGCAAGGAGAGACCCAGTACTTC. Translated, it gives CASSPVAGGQGETQYF.

The chain uses TRBV7-9 and TRBJ1-4; 8 bases line up with TRBD1. Trimming took 4 bases from V and 8 from J; bases not matched to a gene: 3. CDR1 is SEHNR, CDR2 FQNEAQ, per germline (reference sequence). This CDR3 has 13 amino acids. The CDR3 spells CASSSAGGEKLFF. CDR3 DNA sequence: TGTGCCAGCAGCTCCGCAGGGGGCGAAAAACTGTTTTTT.

The chain is built from TRBV4-2 and TRBJ1-1, with a weak D call TRBD1 (5 bases). V lost 3 bases, J lost 8 bases, and 10 bases lay in between. The CDR3 extends over 12 amino acids. Germline V lookup: CDR1 LGHNA, CDR2 YNFKEQ. The CDR3 sequence: CASSQEHREAFF. The CDR3 DNA sequence: TGTGCCAGCAGCCAGGAGCACAGGGAAGCTTTCTTT.

The V call is TRBV18, the J call TRBJ2-1; TRBD1 is a possible D gene (5 bases). The germline V gene has CDR1 KGHSH and CDR2 LQKENI. With 6 bases removed from V and 7 bases from J, the gap between germline ends came to 10 bases. The CDR3 consists of 12 residues. Here the CDR3 reads CASSPRVNEQFF. The CDR3 DNA follows: TGTGCCAGCTCCCCCAGGGTTAATGAGCAGTTCTTC.

This clone was seen only a few times. Here the CDR3 DNA reads TGCAGCGTTGAAAAGGGACTAGCGGGCCAGGGGGAGCAGTTCTTC. It encodes CSVEKGLAGQGEQFF. The J gene is TRBJ2-1, the V gene TRBV29-1; 12 bases align to TRBD2. Trimming took 2 bases from V and 10 from J; bases not matched to a gene: 9. The V gene's germline CDR1 is SQVTM and CDR2 ANQGSEA. This CDR3 has 15 residues.

The chain's CDR3 is CASSLQLAGVLGEQFF. CDR3 in DNA: TGCGCCAGCAGTCTCCAACTAGCGGGAGTTCTTGGTGAGCAGTTCTTC. The chain joins TRBV5-1 to TRBJ2-1; 11 bases fit TRBD2. Germline CDR1 and CDR2: SGHRS and YFSETQ. The CDR3 extends over 16 amino acids. Trimming removed 5 bases from V and 9 bases from J; junction bases left unmatched: 13. The full variable domain, completed using reference TRBV5-1 and TRBJ2-1, is KAGVTQTPRYLIKTRGQQVTLSCSPISGHRSVSWYQQTPGQGLQFLFEYFSETQRNKGNFPGRFSGRQFSNSRSEMNVSTLELGDSALYLCASSLQLAGVLGEQFFGPGTRLTVL.

The chain carries TRBV6-1 and TRBJ2-5, with 9 positions matching TRBD2. The V gene end was trimmed by 2 bases and the J gene end by 5 bases; junction bases not matched to a gene: 6. The CDR3 sequence is 15 residues long. Germline V gene sequence: CDR1 MNHNS, CDR2 SASEGT. The CDR3 DNA sequence: TGTGCCAGCAGTGAACGGGCGGGGGGGCGTGAGACCCAGTACTTC. Translated, it gives CASSERAGGRETQYF.

The V and J genes are TRBV20-1 and TRBJ2-3, with 8 nucleotides matching TRBD1. CDR1 DFQATT and CDR2 SNEGSKA come from the germline V gene (reference sequence). The CDR3 runs 11 residues. CDR3: CRTGDTDTQYF. The CDR3 region has the DNA TGCAGGACAGGGGACACAGATACGCAGTATTTT.

This clone was observed a few times. The junction does not match germline at one end; this may be a read error. The CDR3 sequence: CSASTDRAVF. The CDR3, as DNA: TGCAGTGCTTCCACTGACAGGGCGGTCTTC. This chain uses TRBV20-1 with TRBJ2-7; 7 bases are shared with TRBD1. Germline CDR1 and CDR2: DFQATT and SNEGSKA (reference sequence). This CDR3 contains 10 residues.

This clone was seen more than once but under ten times. The V and J genes are TRBV5-1 and TRBJ1-1, with D perhaps TRBD1 (6 bases). There are 14 residues in the CDR3. The germline V and J ends were trimmed by 0 bases and 4 bases, with 10 bases remaining between them. Germline-derived CDR1 and CDR2 are SGHRS and YFSETQ. This chain's CDR3 is CASSLGQGSTEAFF. The CDR3 coding sequence is TGCGCCAGCAGCTTGGGGCAGGGGAGCACTGAAGCTTTCTTT.

This sequence joins TRBV28 and TRBJ2-7; perhaps TRBD1 as D (5 bases). Germline V gives CDR1 MDHEN, CDR2 SYDVKM. The CDR3 is made up of 15 amino acids. V lost 2 bases and J lost 3, with 14 bases in between. The CDR3 DNA is TGTGCCAGCAGTTTACGCCCGACAGCAGACTACGAGCAGTACTTC. Its translation: CASSLRPTADYEQYF. Looking up the rest from reference TRBV28 and TRBJ2-7 gives the full variable domain: DVKVTQSSRYLVKRTGEKVFLECVQDMDHENMFWYRQDPGLGLRLIYFSYDVKMKEKGDIPEGYSVSREKKERFSLILESASTNQTSMYLCASSLRPTADYEQYFGPGTRLTVT.

The gene calls are TRBV9 and TRBJ2-5; D is perhaps TRBD2 (6 bases). The CDR3 totals 15 residues. The germline V and J ends were trimmed by 0 bases and 4 bases, with 13 bases remaining between them. The germline CDR1 and CDR2 sequences are SGDLS and YYNGEE. CDR3 nucleotides: TGTGCCAGCAGCGTAGGGGCGGGGTTCCCAGAGACCCAGTACTTC. It is translated as CASSVGAGFPETQYF.

The rearrangement joins TRBV6-1 to TRBJ2-7; 9 bases align to TRBD2. CDR1 is MNHNS and CDR2 is SASEGT in the germline V gene. Germline trimming cut 7 bases from V and 6 bases from J; bases unmatched to any gene: 10. The CDR3 runs to 14 residues. The CDR3, as DNA: TGTGCCAGCAAACCTAGCGGGGCCCCCAGCGAGCAGTACTTC. It codes for CASKPSGAPSEQYF.

The V and J genes are TRBV20-1 and TRBJ2-7; D gene unclear. Germline V gene lookup returns CDR1 DFQATT and CDR2 SNEGSKA (reference sequence). The V gene lost 6 bases and the J gene lost 2 bases, with 5 bases spanning the gap. The CDR3 spans 10 residues. The CDR3 protein is CSAGAYEQYF. CDR3 sequence (DNA): TGCAGTGCCGGTGCCTACGAGCAGTACTTC.

This clone appeared a few times. The rearrangement uses TRBV5-8 and TRBJ2-1; possibly TRBD1 for D (5 bases). In germline, CDR1 is SGHTS, CDR2 YDEGEE. Trimming took off 0 bases at V and 6 bases at J, with 13 bases between the two ends. The length of the CDR3 is 15 residues. CDR3: CASSLGAQGINEQFF. DNA of the CDR3: TGTGCCAGCAGCTTGGGGGCTCAGGGTATCAATGAGCAGTTCTTC.

The chain employs TRBV30 and TRBJ2-5, with 9 bases aligning to TRBD2. After removal of 2 bases from V and 9 bases from J, the junction contained 10 bases not matched to a gene. Germline CDR1 is GTSNPN and CDR2 is SVGIG (reference sequence). The length of the CDR3 is 14 residues. The CDR3, as DNA: TGTGCCTGGAGTCCGGGACTAGCACAGGAGGCCCAGTACTTC. Its translation is CAWSPGLAQEAQYF.

This sequence joins TRBV5-1 and TRBJ2-1; 9 bases map to TRBD1. Germline V gene data show CDR1 as SGHRS and CDR2 as YFSETQ. The CDR3 runs to 15 residues. The V segment lost 0 bases and the J segment 7 bases; nucleotides outside the gene matches: 5. CDR3 protein: CASSLGRDRVNEQFF. In nucleotides, the CDR3 is TGCGCCAGCAGCTTGGGCCGGGACAGGGTAAATGAGCAGTTCTTC.

The chain joins TRBV6-1 to TRBJ1-4, with 7 bases that match TRBD1. Germline values: CDR1 MNHNS, CDR2 SASEGT. CDR3 length: 16 amino acids. The J segment lost 6 bases and the V segment lost 1 base, leaving 8 bases of the junction unmatched. The CDR3 here is CASSEDPGQRYEKLFF. The CDR3 region has the DNA TGTGCCAGCAGTGAAGATCCGGGACAGCGGTATGAAAAACTGTTTTTT.

The CDR3 spells CATKARGTDTQYF. The CDR3 bases are TGTGCCACTAAGGCGCGGGGCACAGATACGCAGTATTTT. This chain connects TRBV6-6 to TRBJ2-3, with D perhaps matching TRBD2 (5 bases). Trimming cost V 10 bases and J 1 base, with 12 bases left between them. Germline CDR1 and CDR2: MNHNY and SVGAGI (reference sequence). CDR3 length equals 13 residues.

This clone has only a few counts. The V gene is TRBV7-9, the J gene TRBJ2-4, with D perhaps matching TRBD1 (5 bases). This CDR3 has 16 residues. Looked up from germline, CDR1 is SEHNR and CDR2 is FQNEAQ (reference sequence). Trimming left V 1 base short and J 0 bases short, with 10 bases between. Here the CDR3 reads CASSLGAGLAKNIQYF. CDR3 in DNA: TGTGCCAGCAGCTTAGGAGCAGGGCTAGCCAAAAACATTCAGTACTTC.

The J gene is TRBJ2-3, the V gene TRBV18, with D unresolved. The V end was cut by 5 bases, the J end by 4 bases, with 7 bases between. Germline CDR1 reads KGHSH; CDR2 reads LQKENI. There are 12 residues in the CDR3. The CDR3 DNA reads TGTGCCAGCTCATATAGTTCAGATACGCAGTATTTT. Translation: CASSYSSDTQYF.

The chain links TRBV18 to TRBJ1-5; D is perhaps TRBD1 (6 bases). The CDR3 covers 15 residues. CDR1 KGHSH and CDR2 LQKENI come from the germline V gene. Trimming shortened V by 6 bases and J by 0 bases, and 12 bases separated the two germline ends. The CDR3 is CASSYGGGSNQPQHF. DNA for the CDR3: TGTGCCAGCTCCTATGGGGGCGGTAGCAATCAGCCCCAGCATTTT. The full variable domain, rest sourced from reference TRBV18 and TRBJ1-5, is NAGVMQNPRHLVRRRGQEARLRCSPMKGHSHVYWYRQLPEEGLKFMVYLQKENIIDESGMPKERFSAEFPKEGPSILRIQQVVRGDSAAYFCASSYGGGSNQPQHFGDGTRLSIL.

This clone was detected only a few times. The rearrangement uses TRBV2 and TRBJ1-2; D possibly corresponds to TRBD1 (5 bases). The germline V and J ends were trimmed by 6 bases and 1 base, with 12 bases remaining between them. Germline V gene sequence: CDR1 SNHLY, CDR2 FYNNEI. The CDR3 covers 14 residues. The CDR3 DNA reads as TGTGCCAGCAGGGGGACTCACGGTAACTATGGCTACACCTTC. Its translation: CASRGTHGNYGYTF.

This clone was seen a handful of times. A read error may account for a junction end that differs from germline. This chain joins TRBV30 and TRBJ1-5; D is possibly TRBD1 (5 bases). The CDR3 spans 13 residues. Germline CDR1 and CDR2: GTSNPN and SVGIG (reference sequence). Here the CDR3 reads CAWTGGSDQPQHF. The CDR3 bases are TGTGCCTGGACCGGGGGTAGCGATCAGCCCCAGCATTTT.

The table lists this clone with a few counts. The chain combines TRBV6-6 with TRBJ1-2; 9 bases agree with TRBD1. Germline-derived CDR1 and CDR2 are MNHNY and SVGAGI (reference sequence). The CDR3 has 13 residues. V was pared by 8 bases and J by 7 bases, with 8 bases of the junction left unmatched. DNA for the CDR3: TGTGCCAGCGGGGGGACAGGGCTGAGTGGCTACACCTTC. Amino acids: CASGGTGLSGYTF.

This clone has a handful of counts. V is TRBV28 and J is TRBJ2-5; 8 positions agree with TRBD2. The ends lost 7 bases at V and 5 bases at J; junction bases unmatched: 12. CDR3 size: 15 residues. CDR1 is MDHEN, CDR2 SYDVKM, per germline. This CDR3 is CASTVVSGRGETQYF. The CDR3 DNA follows: TGTGCCAGCACTGTAGTCAGCGGGAGAGGTGAGACCCAGTACTTC. Full variable domain (rest looked up from reference TRBV28 and TRBJ2-5): DVKVTQSSRYLVKRTGEKVFLECVQDMDHENMFWYRQDPGLGLRLIYFSYDVKMKEKGDIPEGYSVSREKKERFSLILESASTNQTSMYLCASTVVSGRGETQYFGPGTRLLVL.

This clone was observed at least ten times. V is TRBV19 and J is TRBJ2-5, with D possibly matching TRBD1 (5 bases). The CDR3 has 15 residues. V was shortened by 3 bases and J by 5 bases, with 16 bases between the two germline ends. Germline lookup yields CDR1 LNHDA and CDR2 SQIVND (reference sequence). CDR3 bases: TGTGCCAGTAGTATTCAGGACACTGCATGGGAGACCCAGTACTTC. Translating gives CASSIQDTAWETQYF.

In its sample, this clone was seen a few times. This chain uses TRBV6-6 with TRBJ2-5; the D gene is possibly TRBD2 (5 bases). The germline V and J ends were trimmed by 7 bases and 7 bases, with 13 bases remaining between them. This CDR3 is built from 12 residues. CDR1 is MNHNY and CDR2 is SVGAGI in the germline V gene (reference sequence). DNA for the CDR3: TGTGCCAGCAAGGTTCCCAGCGGGACCCAGTACTTC. This encodes CASKVPSGTQYF.